This is a list of T cell receptor beta chains from one sample in a study of cytomegalovirus exposure and HLA in healthy donors. Measured with immunoSEQ multiplex PCR; TCRdb has only the in-frame clones, and not every one. The table includes approximately 68,000 clones, approximately 72% detected once. Sequenced sample: PBMCs. The origin of the receptors is a woman between 25 and 40 years old in good health and CMV-seropositive. Each CDR3 is given without its conserved first and last residue. A D gene is named only where the DNA matches it firmly.

d_gene: TRBD1; j_gene: TRBJ2-5; v_gene: TRBV15; CDR3aa: ATSRDPGQALQETQY
d_gene: TRBD1; j_gene: TRBJ2-1; v_gene: TRBV5-4; CDR3aa: ASSSGQGAGVWDEQF
d_gene: TRBD1; j_gene: TRBJ1-2; v_gene: TRBV19; CDR3aa: ASSVRQGAGGYT
d_gene: -; j_gene: TRBJ2-1; v_gene: TRBV28; CDR3aa: ASSLGGEQF
d_gene: TRBD1; j_gene: TRBJ2-5; v_gene: TRBV6-6; CDR3aa: ASSTGGLETQY
d_gene: -; j_gene: TRBJ2-7; v_gene: TRBV18; CDR3aa: ASSPGQGHEQY
d_gene: -; j_gene: TRBJ2-3; v_gene: TRBV28; CDR3aa: ASSGLLEGTQY
d_gene: -; j_gene: TRBJ1-2; v_gene: TRBV15; CDR3aa: ATSRGAGDGYT
d_gene: -; j_gene: TRBJ1-6; v_gene: TRBV6-5; CDR3aa: ASSYGGGAFGSPLH
d_gene: TRBD2; j_gene: TRBJ2-1; v_gene: TRBV4-2; CDR3aa: ASSQASGTTYNEQF
d_gene: TRBD1; j_gene: TRBJ1-5; v_gene: TRBV6-5; CDR3aa: ASSEGQINQPQH
d_gene: -; j_gene: TRBJ2-7; v_gene: TRBV19; CDR3aa: ASSIGGGSYEQY
d_gene: -; j_gene: TRBJ2-3; v_gene: TRBV5-1; CDR3aa: ASSLYGTQY
d_gene: TRBD1; j_gene: TRBJ1-6; v_gene: TRBV6-5; CDR3aa: ASSPITGGYSPLH
d_gene: -; j_gene: TRBJ1-2; v_gene: TRBV6-9; CDR3aa: ASSYHLSHRELRGRRSGYGYT
d_gene: -; j_gene: TRBJ2-5; v_gene: TRBV4-2; CDR3aa: ASSQTDQETQY
d_gene: -; j_gene: TRBJ2-5; v_gene: TRBV7-8; CDR3aa: ASSSRQEQETQY
d_gene: TRBD1; j_gene: TRBJ1-3; v_gene: TRBV2; CDR3aa: ASSFLGQGSGNTIY
d_gene: -; j_gene: TRBJ2-1; v_gene: TRBV7-8; CDR3aa: ASTPSGRSSYNEQF
d_gene: TRBD1; j_gene: TRBJ2-7; v_gene: TRBV30; CDR3aa: AWNRDRGYEQY
d_gene: -; j_gene: TRBJ1-2; v_gene: TRBV7-2; CDR3aa: ASSPREVYYGYT
d_gene: -; j_gene: TRBJ2-2; v_gene: TRBV28; CDR3aa: ASTHGQRTGELF